A selection of T cell receptor beta chains follows, all from one sample in a study of T cell responses to AZD1222 COVID-19 vaccine. Sequencing was performed with immunoSEQ multiplex PCR; in TCRdb, only in-frame clones are kept and a portion is missing. The table has approximately 100,000 clones, about 90% seen once. The sample here was peripheral blood, taken 28 days after the second AZD1222 dose. These receptors all stem from an adult who received the AZD1222 COVID-19 vaccine. Both conserved end residues are part of each CDR3. D genes are given only for firm matches. Rows may omit the clone size; those that give it use once, few, many or a size class.

j_gene,abundance,v_gene,d_gene,len,CDR3aa,CDR3nt
TRBJ1-6,few,TRBV18,-,15,CASSPKGSYNSPLHF,TGTGCCAGCTCACCAAAGGGCTCCTATAATTCACCCCTCCACTTT
TRBJ1-1,-,TRBV28,-,12,CASSLRNTEAFF,TGTGCCAGCAGTTTAAGGAACACTGAAGCTTTCTTT
TRBJ2-2,-,TRBV12-5,TRBD1,13,CASGPTGDGELFF,TGTGCTAGTGGCCCTACAGGGGACGGGGAGCTGTTTTTT
TRBJ2-2,-,TRBV21-1,-,16,CAMLQGRRRSTGELFF,TGTGCCATGCTACAGGGACGTCGTAGAAGCACCGGGGAGCTGTTTTTT
TRBJ2-3,once,TRBV5-6,-,16,CASSFGSGRGADTQYF,TGTGCCAGCAGCTTTGGATCAGGACGGGGAGCAGATACGCAGTATTTT
TRBJ2-1,-,TRBV5-4,TRBD2,15,CASSLGSGRGNEQFF,TGTGCCAGCAGCTTGGGTAGCGGGAGAGGCAATGAGCAGTTCTTC
TRBJ2-1,-,TRBV7-2,-,13,CASTPGGPDEQFF,TGTGCCAGCACCCCTGGGGGGCCCGATGAGCAGTTCTTC
TRBJ1-5,-,TRBV19,-,15,CASSITGFGDQPQHF,TGTGCCAGTAGTATAACAGGCTTCGGGGATCAGCCCCAGCATTTT
TRBJ2-1,-,TRBV27,TRBD2,17,CASSSAAGLAVINEQFF,TGTGCCAGCAGCAGTGCCGCGGGACTAGCGGTAATCAATGAGCAGTTCTTC
TRBJ2-1,-,TRBV9,TRBD2,17,CASSPNAGLAGAHEQFF,TGTGCCAGCAGCCCAAATGCCGGACTAGCGGGGGCCCATGAGCAGTTCTTC
TRBJ2-5,-,TRBV5-1,TRBD1,15,CASSPGQGPQETQYF,TGCGCCAGCAGCCCGGGACAGGGACCCCAAGAGACCCAGTACTTC
TRBJ2-4,-,TRBV5-5,-,16,CASSYTGPPAKNIQYF,TGTGCCAGCAGCTATACAGGGCCTCCGGCCAAAAACATTCAGTACTTC
TRBJ1-6,-,TRBV7-8,TRBD1,18,CASSLVIARGRNNSPLHF,TGTGCCAGCAGCTTAGTTATCGCCAGGGGGCGTAATAATTCACCCCTCCACTTT
TRBJ2-7,-,TRBV7-2,TRBD1,15,CASRYAAGQANEQYF,TGTGCCAGCAGATACGCGGCGGGACAGGCCAACGAGCAGTACTTC
TRBJ2-5,once,TRBV7-3,TRBD2,13,CASGLAGLGTQYF,TGTGCCAGCGGACTAGCGGGCCTAGGGACCCAGTACTTC
TRBJ1-4,few,TRBV28,-,15,CASSFGWGSNEKLFF,TGTGCCAGCAGTTTTGGTTGGGGTAGTAATGAAAAACTGTTTTTT
TRBJ1-4,once,TRBV27,-,14,CASSTRSGVEKLFF,TGTGCCAGCAGTACCCGGTCGGGGGTCGAAAAACTGTTTTTT
TRBJ2-5,-,TRBV3-1/TRBV3-2,-,14,CASSQTLYQETQYF,TGTGCCAGCAGCCAAACGCTGTACCAAGAGACCCAGTACTTC
TRBJ1-2,-,TRBV28,-,16,CASSLPGSPLNYGYTF,TGTGCCAGCAGTTTGCCGGGGTCCCCCCTTAACTATGGCTACACCTTC
TRBJ1-1,-,TRBV12-5,TRBD1,16,CASGLVHGQGVAEAFF,TGTGCTAGTGGTTTGGTACATGGACAGGGGGTTGCTGAAGCTTTCTTT
TRBJ2-2,-,TRBV29-1,TRBD1,14,CSTRTGSGTGELFF,TGCAGCACGCGGACAGGGTCGGGCACCGGGGAGCTGTTTTTT
TRBJ2-3,-,TRBV20-1,-,15,CSASRRGRGTDTQYF,TGCAGTGCTAGTAGGCGGGGTAGGGGTACAGATACGCAGTATTTT
TRBJ1-5,-,TRBV19,-,13,CASSGGGAGPQHF,TGTGCCAGTAGTGGGGGAGGGGCGGGACCCCAGCATTTT
TRBJ2-5,-,TRBV5-6,-,14,CASSSWASGETQYF,TGTGCCAGCAGCTCCTGGGCCTCCGGGGAGACCCAGTACTTC
TRBJ1-6,-,TRBV11-2,TRBD1,16,CAVRRSKTGANSPLHF,TGTGCCGTCCGGCGGTCGAAGACAGGGGCCAATTCACCCCTCCACTTT
TRBJ2-5,-,TRBV30,-,16,CAWRPAGTKGRETQYF,TGTGCCTGGAGACCTGCCGGGACAAAGGGCCGAGAGACCCAGTACTTC
TRBJ2-7,-,TRBV5-1,TRBD1,18,CASSLWGQGSSYSYEQYF,TGCGCCAGCAGCTTGTGGGGACAGGGGTCCTCCTACTCCTACGAGCAGTACTTC
TRBJ1-1,-,TRBV27,-,14,CASNQVRGKGEAFF,TGTGCCTCGAATCAAGTCAGGGGCAAAGGTGAAGCTTTCTTT
TRBJ2-2,once,TRBV27,TRBD2,15,CASSLLAGGAGELFF,TGTGCCAGCAGTTTGCTAGCGGGAGGCGCCGGGGAGCTGTTTTTT
TRBJ2-5,-,TRBV7-6,-,18,CASSLGPSGTPVAETQYF,TGTGCCAGCAGCTTAGGACCTTCCGGGACACCGGTAGCAGAGACCCAGTACTTC
TRBJ2-3,-,TRBV10-2,TRBD2,15,CASEIAGGPADTQYF,TGCGCCAGCGAGATAGCGGGGGGGCCGGCAGATACGCAGTATTTT
TRBJ2-1,-,TRBV21-1,-,15,CASSTGLAVRREQFF,TGTGCCAGCAGCACGGGACTAGCGGTGAGGAGGGAGCAGTTCTTC
TRBJ1-5,once,TRBV19,-,14,CASLGRNSNQPQHF,TGTGCCAGTCTCGGACGTAATAGCAATCAGCCCCAGCATTTT
TRBJ1-4,-,TRBV4-1,-,16,CASSQGDLATNEKLFF,TGCGCCAGCAGCCAAGGGGACCTTGCAACTAATGAAAAACTGTTTTTT
TRBJ2-2,-,TRBV2,-,15,CASRLFAGFTGELFF,TGTGCCAGCAGGCTGTTTGCGGGGTTCACCGGGGAGCTGTTTTTT
TRBJ1-2,-,TRBV7-3,-,14,CASSLHGSNYGYTF,TGTGCCAGCAGCTTACACGGGAGTAACTATGGCTACACCTTC
TRBJ2-5,-,TRBV25-1,-,13,CASRQGLQETQYF,TGTGCCAGCAGACAGGGCCTCCAAGAGACCCAGTACTTC
TRBJ2-1,-,TRBV9,TRBD2,19,CASSVGFIGAGPSYNEQFF,TGTGCCAGCAGCGTAGGGTTTATCGGAGCGGGACCCTCCTACAATGAGCAGTTCTTC
TRBJ1-5,-,TRBV6-6,-,15,CASSYSSGAGQPQHF,TGTGCCAGCAGTTACTCGAGCGGGGCTGGTCAGCCCCAGCATTTT
TRBJ1-2,-,TRBV3-1/TRBV3-2,-,14,CASSQVDRSYGYTF,TGTGCCAGCAGCCAAGTAGACAGGTCTTATGGCTACACCTTC
TRBJ2-7,-,TRBV27,TRBD1,15,CASSLSQGASYEQYF,TGTGCCAGCAGTTTATCACAGGGGGCTTCCTACGAGCAGTACTTC
TRBJ2-2,-,TRBV19,-,16,CASSPRIPGNTGELFF,TGTGCCAGTAGTCCCCGGATCCCAGGGAACACCGGGGAGCTGTTTTTT
TRBJ1-1,-,TRBV29-1,-,12,CSGGGGNTEAFF,TGCAGCGGGGGAGGGGGGAACACTGAAGCTTTCTTT
TRBJ1-5,-,TRBV5-1,-,15,CASSLVWGAGQPQHF,TGCGCCAGCAGCTTGGTATGGGGCGCGGGGCAGCCCCAGCATTTT
TRBJ2-3,few,TRBV10-1,-,14,CASSEGESTDTQYF,TGCGCCAGCAGTGAGGGGGAGAGCACAGATACGCAGTATTTT